The 5 T cell receptor beta chains listed next were all sequenced from one sample in a study of regulatory T cells in long-lasting Graves disease. Time point: newly diagnosed GD, antithyroid drugs for less than 3 months. PBMC-extracted RNA yielded the TCR library. Library construction for TCR beta used iRepertoire HTBI primers and Arm-PCR of CDR3 regions. TCRdb re-called the multiplex PCR reads through MiXCR, storing one row per CDR3 protein. The sample has approximately 400,000 distinct CDR3 sequences, about 12% seen once. These data also formed part of another study, on T cells in Graves' hyperthyroidism and ophthalmopathy.

Here the sequenced sample was peripheral blood mononuclear cells (PBMCs), taken at new diagnosis, from a patient treated with antithyroid drugs. The origin of the receptors is a woman younger than 35 with Graves disease.

This clonotype occurred many times. V and J are TRBV20-1 and TRBJ1-1; D not certain. Germline assignment: CDR1 DFQATT and CDR2 SNEGSKA (reference sequence). The V gene lost 5 bases and the J gene lost 0 bases, with 13 bases spanning the gap. CDR3 length equals 14 residues. As DNA, the CDR3 is TGCAGTGCTCCCTCGGGGTCAATGAACACTGAAGCTTTCTTT. It yields the protein CSAPSGSMNTEAFF.

This clonotype was recorded a few times. The chain uses TRBV4-3 and TRBJ2-5; no clear D gene. Trimming cost V 1 base and J 5 bases, with 11 bases left between them. Germline CDR1 is LGHNA and CDR2 is YSLEER. This CDR3 comprises 14 residues. The CDR3 loop is CASSQGILGETQYF. The CDR3 coding sequence is TGCGCCAGCAGCCAAGGAATCTTAGGGGAGACCCAGTACTTC.

In its sample, this clonotype was seen many times. The rearrangement uses TRBV20-1 and TRBJ1-3; TRBD1 is a possible D gene (6 bases). The CDR3 contains 14 residues. Trimming shortened V by 6 bases and J by 0 bases, and 12 bases separated the two germline ends. The germline gives CDR1 DFQATT, CDR2 SNEGSKA (reference sequence). The CDR3: CSASGVLSGNTIYF. As DNA, the CDR3 is TGCAGTGCCTCAGGGGTCCTCTCTGGAAACACCATATATTTT.

In this sample, this clonotype turned up many times. The gene calls are TRBV28 and TRBJ1-2; tentative D call: TRBD1 (6 bases). This CDR3 region has 12 residues. V was pared by 6 bases and J by 7 bases, with 12 bases between. Germline-derived CDR1 and CDR2 are MDHEN and SYDVKM. DNA for the CDR3: TGTGCCAGCAGCCCAACGGACAGTGGCTACACCTTC. This codes for CASSPTDSGYTF.

The CDR3 nucleotides read TGTGCCAGCAGTTACTCCATCCAGAGCTCCTACAATGAGCAGTTCTTC. It codes for CASSYSIQSSYNEQFF. The rearrangement links TRBV6-5 to TRBJ2-1; no clear D gene. With 0 bases removed from V and 0 bases from J, the gap between germline ends came to 9 bases. CDR1 and CDR2 (germline): MNHEY, SVGAGI. The CDR3 covers 16 residues.